This T cell receptor (beta chain) was captured in a study of regulatory T cells in long-lasting Graves disease. Study-level findings and limits: Persistent Graves' patients had lower TCR diversity than newly diagnosed ones. The study found TRBV28, TRBJ1-2 and TRBJ2-5 favored in persistent disease.

Combining iRepertoire HTBI primers with Arm-PCR of CDR3 regions, the authors built TCR beta libraries. One entry per CDR3 protein, called by TCRdb with MiXCR from the multiplex PCR reads. The profile shows about 450,000 distinct CDR3 sequences, approximately 16% of them singletons. Of note for this clonotype: Its antigen is still unknown.

Documented time point: newly diagnosed GD, antithyroid drugs for less than 3 months. PBMC-extracted RNA yielded the TCR library. Graves' disease diagnosis used American Thyroid Association guidelines. CDR1 and CDR2 from the germline V gene are DFQATT and SNEGSKA (reference sequence). Trimming removed 5 bases at V and 1 base at J, with 10 bases between. The CDR3 contains 13 residues. The sample also formed part of further work on T cells in Graves' hyperthyroidism and ophthalmopathy.

The TCR was taken from a woman aged 30 to 39 with Graves disease. This rearrangement joins TRBV20-1 to TRBJ2-3; no firm D call. The sample in question was peripheral blood mononuclear cells (PBMCs), obtained at new diagnosis, from a patient treated with antithyroid drugs. The CDR3 reads CSAVPRGTDTQYF. DNA for the CDR3: TGCAGTGCTGTCCCTAGAGGCACAGATACGCAGTATTTT.